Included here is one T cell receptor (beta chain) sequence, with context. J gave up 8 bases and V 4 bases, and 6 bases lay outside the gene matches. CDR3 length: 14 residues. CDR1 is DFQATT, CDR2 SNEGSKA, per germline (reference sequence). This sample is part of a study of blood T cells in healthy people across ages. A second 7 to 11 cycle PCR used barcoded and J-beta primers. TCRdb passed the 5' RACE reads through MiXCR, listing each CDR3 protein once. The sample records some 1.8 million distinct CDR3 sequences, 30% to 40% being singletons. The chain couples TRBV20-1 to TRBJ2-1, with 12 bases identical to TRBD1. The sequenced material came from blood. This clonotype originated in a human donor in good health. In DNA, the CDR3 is TGCAGTGCTATCACCCGGGACAGGGGGCATGAGCAGTTCTTC. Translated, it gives CSAITRDRGHEQFF.